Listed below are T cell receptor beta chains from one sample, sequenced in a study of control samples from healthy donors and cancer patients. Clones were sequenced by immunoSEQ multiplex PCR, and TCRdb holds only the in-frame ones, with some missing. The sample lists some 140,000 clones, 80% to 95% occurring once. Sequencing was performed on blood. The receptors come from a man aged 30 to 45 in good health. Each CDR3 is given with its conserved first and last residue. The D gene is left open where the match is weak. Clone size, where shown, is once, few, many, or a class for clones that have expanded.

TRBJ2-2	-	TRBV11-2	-	TGTGCCAGCAGCTTAGATCCGGGGGCCGAGCTGTTTTTT	CASSLDPGAELFF
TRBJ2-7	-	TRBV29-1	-	TGCAGCGTTGAAGATGGGTCAGGGGAACTCGCTGAGCAGTACTTC	CSVEDGSGELAEQYF
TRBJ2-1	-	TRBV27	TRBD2	TGTGCCAGCAGTACCCGGACTAGCGGGAGGTCCTGGGGGGTTTACAATGAGCAGTTCTTC	CASSTRTSGRSWGVYNEQFF
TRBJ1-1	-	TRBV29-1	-	TGCAGCACAGGGTGGGGCACTGAAGCTTTCTTT	CSTGWGTEAFF
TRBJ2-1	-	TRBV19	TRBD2	TGTGCCACCTCGCGGATGGGACAGGAGGCTAGCGGGAGGGTCTTC	CATSRMGQEASGRVF
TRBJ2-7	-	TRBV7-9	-	TGTGCCAGCAGCACCACAGTGAGCTCCTACGAGCAGTACTTC	CASSTTVSSYEQYF
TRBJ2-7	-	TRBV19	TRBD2	TGTGCCAGTACCGTAGCGGGAGGACCCTACGAGCAGTACTTC	CASTVAGGPYEQYF
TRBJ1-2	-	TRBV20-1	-	TGCCACCCGGGGGGGGTGGGTGGCTACACCTTC	CHPGGVGGYTF
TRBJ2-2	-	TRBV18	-	TGTGCCAGCTCACGAAACACCGGGGAGCTGTTTTTT	CASSRNTGELFF
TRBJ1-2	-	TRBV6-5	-	TGTGCCAGCAGTCCGGGGGGGGGAGGTGATGGCTACACCTTC	CASSPGGGGDGYTF
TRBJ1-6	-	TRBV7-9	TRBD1	TGTGCCAGCAGCTTAGGAGGGGGCGGCAATTCACCCCTCCACTTT	CASSLGGGGNSPLHF
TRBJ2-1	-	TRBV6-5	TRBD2	TGTGCCAGCAGTTACGGGACTAGCGTTTACAATGAGCAGTTCTTC	CASSYGTSVYNEQFF
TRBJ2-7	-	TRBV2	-	TGTGCCAGCAGTGAATCCCTCTCCTACGAGCAGTACTTC	CASSESLSYEQYF
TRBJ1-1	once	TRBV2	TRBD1	TGTGCCAGCAGTGAACGGGCAGGGGGAGGCACTGAAGCTTTCTTT	CASSERAGGGTEAFF
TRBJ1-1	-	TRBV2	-	TGTGCCAGCAGTTACAAAATACTCACTGAAGCTTTCTTT	CASSYKILTEAFF
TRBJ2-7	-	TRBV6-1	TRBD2	TGTGCCAGCAGTGTACTAGCGGGAACTGGGGATCGCGAGCAGTACTTC	CASSVLAGTGDREQYF
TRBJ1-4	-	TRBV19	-	TGTGCCAGTAGTCCCCAATTACAGCTTAATGAAAAACTGTTTTTT	CASSPQLQLNEKLFF
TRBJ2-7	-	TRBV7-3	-	TGTGCCAGCAGCATACAGGCCTCGGACTACGAGCAGTACTTC	CASSIQASDYEQYF
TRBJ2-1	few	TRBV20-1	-	TGCAGTGCCGAGCGCGCCAGGGAGCAGTTCTTC	CSAERAREQFF
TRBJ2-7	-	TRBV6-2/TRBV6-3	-	TGTGCCAGCAGTTACGCATTGAGCTCCTACGAGCAGTACTTC	CASSYALSSYEQYF
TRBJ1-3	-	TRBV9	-	TGTGCCAGCAGTACGAGTGGGGTGGCAAGAAACACCATATATTTT	CASSTSGVARNTIYF
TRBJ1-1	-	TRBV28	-	TGTGCCAGCAGTTCGACAGTTGAGAACACTGAAGCTTTCTTT	CASSSTVENTEAFF
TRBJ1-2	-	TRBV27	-	TGTGCCAGCAGTTTAAACTGGGCATATGGCTACACCTTC	CASSLNWAYGYTF
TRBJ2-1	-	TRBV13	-	TGTGCCAGCAGCCTTCGATGGAATGAGCAGTTCTTC	CASSLRWNEQFF
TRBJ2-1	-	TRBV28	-	TGTGCCAGCACCGCTGTCCCCTCCCATGAGCAGTTCTTC	CASTAVPSHEQFF
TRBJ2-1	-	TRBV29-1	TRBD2	TGCAGCGTTCGTCTAGCGGGAGTGGCGGACTTAAACTACAATGAGCAGTTCTTC	CSVRLAGVADLNYNEQFF
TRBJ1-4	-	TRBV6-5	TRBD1	TGTGCCAGCAGAGCGACAGGGCTGAGTGAAAAACTGTTTTTT	CASRATGLSEKLFF
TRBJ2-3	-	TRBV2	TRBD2	TGTGCCAGCACTTACGGGAGGGCGGCAGATACGCAGTATTTT	CASTYGRAADTQYF
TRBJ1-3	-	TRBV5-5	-	TGTGCCAGCAGCGCAGGGAGCTCTGGAAACACCATATATTTT	CASSAGSSGNTIYF